A single sample gave rise to the 18 T cell receptor beta chains below, sequenced in a study of blood T cell repertoires in COVID-19. Only in-frame clones appear in the TCRdb table, and some are missing; sequencing was by immunoSEQ multiplex PCR. The table records 95,000 to 150,000 clones, over 75% of them present only once. Material: peripheral blood. Receptors originate from a man aged 60-69 years with acute or convalescent COVID-19.

The genes are TRBV10-1 and TRBJ2-1, with unresolved D. Per the germline V gene, CDR1 is WNHNN and CDR2 is SYGVQD (reference sequence). This CDR3 region has 10 residues. Trimming stripped 8 bases from V and 5 bases from J, with 4 bases between. The CDR3 protein is CASENNEQFF. The CDR3 nucleotides are TGCGCCAGCGAGAACAATGAGCAGTTCTTC.

This clone was counted only a few times. Additional DNA sequences in this sample encode the identical CDR3. This chain joins TRBV27 and TRBJ1-2, with 8 bases aligning to TRBD1. CDR3 size: 13 residues. Germline V gene lookup returns CDR1 MNHEY and CDR2 SMNVEV (reference sequence). The J segment lost 5 bases and the V segment lost 6 bases, leaving 5 bases of the junction unmatched. The CDR3 loop reads CASRPQGEYGYTF. CDR3 nucleotides: TGTGCCAGCAGACCACAGGGGGAATATGGCTACACCTTC.

The V and J genes are TRBV9 and TRBJ1-1; D unresolved. The CDR3 runs 15 residues. Germline CDR1 and CDR2: SGDLS and YYNGEE. V lost 3 bases to trimming and J lost 0 bases, with 12 bases between them. The CDR3 DNA follows: TGTGCCAGCAGCGCCTCCCCCGGGATGAACACTGAAGCTTTCTTT. Residues: CASSASPGMNTEAFF. Complete variable domain (other parts from reference TRBV9 and TRBJ1-1): DSGVTQTPKHLITATGQRVTLRCSPRSGDLSVYWYQQSLDQGLQFLIQYYNGEERAKGNILERFSAQQFPDLHSELNLSSLELGDSALYFCASSASPGMNTEAFFGQGTRLTVV.

The rearrangement uses TRBV9 and TRBJ2-5, with 9 bases matching TRBD2. The CDR3 extends over 15 amino acids. V shed 5 bases, J shed 3 bases, and the junction held 8 bases outside the gene matches. Looked up from germline, CDR1 is SGDLS and CDR2 is YYNGEE. The CDR3 spells CASSRRTSVEETQYF. CDR3 nucleotides: TGTGCCAGCAGTCGCCGGACTAGCGTGGAAGAGACCCAGTACTTC.

V usage is TRBV6-5 and J usage is TRBJ2-7; tentatively, D is TRBD1 (5 bases). The germline V gene has CDR1 MNHEY and CDR2 SVGAGI. The CDR3 has 13 amino acids. V was shortened by 5 bases and J by 6 bases, with 14 bases between the two germline ends. Written as DNA, the CDR3 is TGTGCCAGCAGTCTAGGGGCAAGGGTCGAGCAGTACTTC. Amino acid sequence: CASSLGARVEQYF.

The chain has TRBV28 and TRBJ2-2, with D uncertain. V lost 9 bases, J lost 2 bases, and 10 bases lay in between. CDR3 size: 13 residues. Germline V gives CDR1 MDHEN, CDR2 SYDVKM. The CDR3 DNA follows: TGTGCCAGTCCTGACTCCAACACCGGGGAGCTGTTTTTT. This encodes CASPDSNTGELFF.

The chain combines TRBV19 with TRBJ1-4; 9 nucleotides match TRBD1. This CDR3 has 14 residues. V lost 3 bases and J lost 11; bases outside the gene matches: 7. Germline V gives CDR1 LNHDA, CDR2 SQIVND (reference sequence). CDR3 bases: TGTGCCAGTAGTATCGCCGGGACAGGGCCGAAACTGTTTTTT. Protein sequence: CASSIAGTGPKLFF.

The chain recombines TRBV7-2 with TRBJ2-3; D is uncertain. Trimming stripped 4 bases from V and 4 bases from J, with 3 bases between. The CDR3 totals 11 residues. Germline CDR1 SGHTA, CDR2 FQGNSA. The CDR3 DNA follows: TGTGCCAGCAGCTCTTCAGATACGCAGTATTTT. As protein: CASSSSDTQYF.

In nucleotides, the CDR3 is TGCGCCAGCAGCCAAGTCCTAGCGGGAACGTACTCCTACGAGCAGTACTTC. This gives the protein CASSQVLAGTYSYEQYF. The chain couples TRBV4-1 to TRBJ2-7; 9 bases fit TRBD2. The CDR3 totals 17 residues. Unmatched junction bases numbered 7, after V lost 1 base and J lost 0 bases. Germline assignment: CDR1 MGHRA and CDR2 YSYEKL.

The chain joins TRBV5-1 to TRBJ2-7; 7 bases match TRBD1. The CDR3 sequence is 13 residues long. Germline V gene data show CDR1 as SGHRS and CDR2 as YFSETQ. After removal of 6 bases from V and 4 bases from J, the junction contained 7 bases not matched to a gene. The CDR3 loop reads CASNRGRGYEQYF. The CDR3 bases are TGCGCCAGCAACAGAGGCAGGGGGTACGAGCAGTACTTC.

V and J are TRBV7-9 and TRBJ1-6, with 8 bases fitting TRBD1. The CDR3 runs to 13 residues. Germline V gives CDR1 SEHNR, CDR2 FQNEAQ (reference sequence). The J segment lost 8 bases and the V segment lost 10 bases, leaving 7 bases of the junction unmatched. For the CDR3, the DNA is TGTGCCACCGCGGACAGGGCCGATTCACCCCTCCACTTT. Translated, it gives CATADRADSPLHF. Combining the CDR3 with reference TRBV7-9 and TRBJ1-6 gives the whole variable domain DTGVSQNPRHKITKRGQNVTFRCDPISEHNRLYWYRQTLGQGPEFLTYFQNEAQLEKSRLLSDRFSAERPKGSFSTLEIQRTEQGDSAMYLCATADRADSPLHFGNGTRLTVT.

This chain links TRBV28 with TRBJ2-3; 8 bases align to TRBD1. With 2 bases clipped from V and 4 bases from J, the junction kept 2 bases outside the gene matches. CDR1 and CDR2 from the germline V gene are MDHEN and SYDVKM. CDR3 length: 14 residues. CDR3 region: CASSLEQGADTQYF. The CDR3 bases are TGTGCCAGCAGTTTAGAACAGGGGGCAGATACGCAGTATTTT. Full variable domain (remainder filled in from reference TRBV28 and TRBJ2-3): DVKVTQSSRYLVKRTGEKVFLECVQDMDHENMFWYRQDPGLGLRLIYFSYDVKMKEKGDIPEGYSVSREKKERFSLILESASTNQTSMYLCASSLEQGADTQYFGPGTRLTVL.

In its sample, this clone was seen once. The V and J genes are TRBV4-3 and TRBJ2-7; a weak D match, TRBD2 (6 bases). Germline CDR1 and CDR2: LGHNA and YSLEER. The length of the CDR3 is 12 residues. V was shortened by 8 bases and J by 9 bases, with 17 bases between the two germline ends. The CDR3 region has the DNA TGCGCCAGCTCGGTTAGGCCGGAGGGGCAGTACTTC. Protein product: CASSVRPEGQYF.

A note on this clone: Germline and junction disagree at one end, which may indicate a read error. The chain uses TRBV12-3 or TRBV12-4 and TRBJ1-1; possibly TRBD1 for D (5 bases). The CDR3 is made up of 11 amino acids. The CDR3 sequence: CASGGNTEAFF. The CDR3 DNA is TGTGCCAGTGGGGGGAACACCGAAGCTTTCTTT.

V usage is TRBV6-2 or TRBV6-3 and J usage is TRBJ1-2, with 8 bases identical to TRBD1. Germline V gene data show CDR1 as MNHEY and CDR2 as SVGEGT. The junction had 8 bases not matched to a gene; V was cut back by 2 bases and J by 0 bases. The CDR3 is 17 residues long. The CDR3 DNA reads TGTGCCAGCAGTTACACCCCTCGGACAGGGACTAACTATGGCTACACCTTC. This codes for CASSYTPRTGTNYGYTF.

This clone was seen a single time. The gene calls are TRBV10-2 and TRBJ1-1, with 9 positions matching TRBD1. Germline V gene sequence: CDR1 WSHSY, CDR2 SAAADI. V shed 3 bases, J shed 0 bases, and the junction held 8 bases outside the gene matches. The CDR3 contains 17 residues. This CDR3 is CASSERMGQGMNTEAFF. The CDR3 DNA sequence: TGCGCCAGCAGTGAAAGAATGGGACAGGGAATGAACACTGAAGCTTTCTTT.

In regard to this clone: This same CDR3 is encoded by further DNA sequences in the sample. This chain joins TRBV7-9 and TRBJ2-1; D may be TRBD1 (5 bases). CDR1 is SEHNR, CDR2 FQNEAQ, per germline (reference sequence). This CDR3 has 15 residues. Trimming took off 1 base at V and 0 bases at J, with 7 bases between the two ends. DNA for the CDR3: TGTGCCAGCAGCTTAGACAGGCTCTCCTACAATGAGCAGTTCTTC. Its translation is CASSLDRLSYNEQFF.

There are a few counts of this clone. The genes are TRBV28 and TRBJ2-5, with no clear D. V was shortened by 2 bases and J by 5 bases, with 12 bases between the two germline ends. The length of the CDR3 is 14 residues. In germline, CDR1 is MDHEN, CDR2 SYDVKM. This chain's CDR3 is CASSLGPGSETQYF. The CDR3 DNA follows: TGTGCCAGCAGTTTAGGTCCGGGTTCGGAGACCCAGTACTTC.